This note documents a single T cell receptor (beta chain) sequence. The target of this receptor is not known. No base-level quality is on record; no much larger clone is a single base apart. For sequencing of the TCRbeta CDR3 region, genomic DNA was extracted from the sorted cells. TCRbeta CDR3 regions were sequenced using the immunoSEQ Assay. TCRdb retrieved this table from immuneACCESS and kept in-frame rearrangements only. Not all clones are present; in checked studies, unresolved V genes account for under half, and no reason is known for the remainder. The sample table shows 50,000 to 75,000 clones, and around 86% are seen once. The ten top clones hold roughly 1.3% of the sample. The CDR3 has 13 amino acids, counting the end cysteine and phenylalanine. Left in the record is the CDR3 DNA by itself, 39 bases read in frame from the first base. For CDR1 and CDR2, the germline V gene lists KGHSH and LQKENI. The junction carries 10 bases between V and J, which are trimmed by 6 bases and 2 bases respectively.

This entry is derived from a study of OX40 agonist ivuxolimab in advanced cancers. At the level of the whole study: The costimulatory receptor OX40 (CD134) was targeted by ivuxolimab, a fully human IgG2 agonistic monoclonal antibody. Intravenous ivuxolimab was administered to patients every 2 weeks at six dose levels: 0.01, 0.1, 0.3, 1.5, 3 and 10 mg/kg. Of the 50 to 55 patients in dose escalation, about 20 had hepatocellular carcinoma, some 15 had melanoma, 9 had renal cell carcinoma and 9 had head and neck cancer. The dose-escalation cohort was roughly 87% male with a mean age of roughly 62 years, ranging from roughly 20 to 80. Prior anti-PD-1, anti-PD-L1 or anti-CTLA-4 therapy was permitted, and checkpoint inhibitors had been received by roughly two fifths of dose-escalation patients. Partial responses occurred in three dose-escalation patients: two with cutaneous melanoma and one with hepatocellular carcinoma. The purpose of peripheral TCRbeta sequencing was to test whether ivuxolimab changed TCR sequence diversity and led to clonal T-cell expansion. The paper describes the monotherapy dose-escalation part (N ≈ 52 patients) of the phase I trial of ivuxolimab.

The investigation overall reported the following: Antigen specificity was not determined for the clonally expanded peripheral T cells. Low levels of normalized T-cell clonal expansion were also seen in some patients who did not respond. In the 0.1-3.0 mg/kg groups, partial responders were among the patients with the lowest normalized peripheral clonal expansion, particularly in CD8+ T cells. At doses of 0.1 to 3.0 mg/kg, clonal expansion of both CD4+ and CD8+ blood T cells was observed from baseline to week 6. After ivuxolimab, more expanded clones were found on average in CD8+ T cells than in CD4+ T cells.

The trial excluded patients who had a history of autoimmune disease or were on systemic immunosuppression. Peripheral blood for TCR sequencing was collected from all dose cohorts at baseline, on cycle 4 day 1, and on cycle 7 day 1. Samples were obtained from an open-label, multicenter, first-in-human phase I dose-escalation trial of ivuxolimab. The trial enrolled adults with locally advanced or metastatic head and neck squamous cell, hepatocellular, melanoma or renal cell carcinoma. Before TCR sequencing, CD4+ T cells and CD8+ T cells from peripheral blood were sorted into separate populations. The sequence derives from an adult with an advanced solid tumor such as melanoma, head and neck, liver or kidney cancer. The V gene is TRBV18 and the J gene is TRBJ2-5, with the identity of the D gene unclear. This specimen consisted of CD4+ or CD8+ T cells sorted from blood, obtained in a trial of the OX40 agonist ivuxolimab. The CDR3 has the sequence CASSGSLQETQYF. The nucleotides read TGTGCCAGCTCCGGTAGCTTACAAGAGACCCAGTACTTC.